The 20 T cell receptor beta chains presented below share a single source sample, sequenced in a study of T cell changes during pregnancy in multiple sclerosis. The repertoire was sequenced with immunoSEQ multiplex PCR; TCRdb's copy has only in-frame clones and lacks some. The sample contains under 95,000 clones, approximately 95% of which appear only once. The sequencing used peripheral blood, collected in the second trimester of pregnancy. These TCRs come from a female donor in good health, enrolled as a control in a pregnancy study.

The J gene is TRBJ1-2, the V gene TRBV6-5; D is perhaps TRBD1 (5 bases). The CDR3 runs 13 residues. Trimming took off 5 bases at V and 10 bases at J, with 17 bases between the two ends. Germline assignment: CDR1 MNHEY and CDR2 SVGAGI. CDR3 DNA: TGTGCCAGCAGTCACCCGGCGGAAGGGGCCTACACCTTC. This translates into CASSHPAEGAYTF.

The chain recombines TRBV2 with TRBJ1-1, with a tentative D call TRBD1 (5 bases). The CDR3 runs to 13 residues. Germline-derived CDR1 and CDR2 are SNHLY and FYNNEI. Trimming left V 6 bases short and J 8 bases short, with 16 bases between. The CDR3 DNA is TGTGCCAGCAGCCCGGACCAAAGGGGAGAAGCTTTCTTT. This sequence encodes CASSPDQRGEAFF.

CDR3 amino acids: CASSRGQGTVRAFF. DNA for the CDR3: TGTGCCAGCAGCCGGGGACAGGGGACCGTTCGTGCTTTCTTT. The rearrangement uses TRBV5-4 and TRBJ1-1, with 10 bases identical to TRBD1. Per the germline V gene, CDR1 is SGHNT and CDR2 is YYREEE (reference sequence). V lost 4 bases, J lost 11 bases, and 11 bases stayed unmatched. The CDR3 runs to 14 residues.

The J gene is TRBJ2-5, the V gene TRBV6-1; 11 bases align to TRBD1. Germline V lookup: CDR1 MNHNS, CDR2 SASEGT. This CDR3 has 14 amino acids. Trimming cost V 4 bases and J 5 bases; bases outside gene matches: 3. CDR3: CASSVGQGAETQYF. The CDR3 region has the DNA TGTGCCAGCAGTGTAGGACAGGGGGCCGAGACCCAGTACTTC.

The chain carries TRBV12-5 and TRBJ2-1; 9 bases map to TRBD1. Trimming cost V 1 base and J 9 bases; bases outside gene matches: 10. CDR1 LGHNT and CDR2 FRNRAP come from the germline V gene. The CDR3 is 16 amino acids. As DNA, the CDR3 is TGTGCTAGTGGTTTGGGGATAGGGACAGGGTTGGGTGAGCAGTTCTTC. Its protein product is CASGLGIGTGLGEQFF.

V and J are TRBV6-1 and TRBJ2-1, with 12 positions matching TRBD2. Looked up from germline, CDR1 is MNHNS and CDR2 is SASEGT. Unmatched junction bases numbered 3, after V lost 1 base and J lost 8 bases. CDR3 length equals 15 residues. CDR3 residues: CASSEGLAGGDEQFF. The CDR3 coding sequence is TGTGCCAGCAGTGAAGGGCTAGCGGGAGGGGATGAGCAGTTCTTC.

V and J are TRBV11-1 and TRBJ2-3; 7 bases agree with TRBD1. The germline V gene has CDR1 SGHAT and CDR2 FQDESV (reference sequence). This CDR3 comprises 14 residues. The trim removed 6 bases at V and 6 bases at J, leaving 9 bases unmatched. As DNA, the CDR3 is TGTGCCAGCAGTCTGACAGGGCTGACGGATACGCAGTATTTT. Translation: CASSLTGLTDTQYF.

The V gene is TRBV25-1, the J gene TRBJ2-1; 8 nucleotides align to TRBD2. The CDR3 covers 15 residues. CDR1 MGHDK and CDR2 SYGVNS come from the germline V gene. Losses at the gene ends were 10 bases for V and 9 bases for J; bases not matched to a gene: 17. The CDR3 is CATQTAGLASAEQFF. Written as DNA, the CDR3 is TGTGCCACTCAAACTGCCGGACTAGCTTCGGCTGAGCAGTTCTTC.

The V call is TRBV7-2, the J call TRBJ1-3; D is unclear. The germline V gene has CDR1 SGHTA and CDR2 FQGNSA. The V gene lost 1 base and the J gene lost 0 bases, with 7 bases spanning the gap. The length of the CDR3 is 15 residues. CDR3 nucleotide sequence: TGTGCCAGCAGCTTAGATGACAACTCTGGAAACACCATATATTTT. This translates into CASSLDDNSGNTIYF. The variable domain in full, completed from reference TRBV7-2 and TRBJ1-3, reads GAGVSQSPSNKVTEKGKDVELRCDPISGHTALYWYRQSLGQGLEFLIYFQGNSAPDKSGLPSDRFSAERTGGSVSTLTIQRTQQEDSAVYLCASSLDDNSGNTIYFGEGSWLTVV.

The J gene is TRBJ1-1, the V gene TRBV7-9, with 7 bases aligning to TRBD1. Germline lookup yields CDR1 SEHNR and CDR2 FQNEAQ (reference sequence). The CDR3 covers 13 residues. Trimming removed 1 base from V and 6 bases from J; junction bases left unmatched: 2. CDR3 bases: TGTGCCAGCAGCTTAGAGGGGGCCGCTGAAGCTTTCTTT. This translates into CASSLEGAAEAFF.

This chain uses TRBV2 with TRBJ1-2, with 7 bases aligning to TRBD1. In germline, CDR1 is SNHLY, CDR2 FYNNEI. The CDR3 sequence is 14 residues long. J lost 2 bases, V lost 4 bases, and 4 bases had no gene match. This CDR3 is CASSGGTDNYGYTF. As DNA, the CDR3 is TGTGCCAGCAGTGGCGGGACAGACAACTATGGCTACACCTTC.

V gene TRBV4-2 combines with J gene TRBJ2-3, with D maybe TRBD2 (5 bases). Between the trimmed V and J ends, which lost 0 bases and 7 bases, there was a span of 14 bases. Germline CDR1 LGHNA, CDR2 YNFKEQ. The CDR3 extends over 15 amino acids. The CDR3 DNA is TGTGCCAGCAGCCAAGATAGGGCCCGCGGGTATACGCAGTATTTT. It translates to CASSQDRARGYTQYF.

V gene TRBV15 combines with J gene TRBJ2-3; D might be TRBD2 (5 bases). The germline gives CDR1 LNHNV, CDR2 YYDKDF (reference sequence). This CDR3 region has 13 residues. V was shortened by 0 bases and J by 6 bases, with 7 bases between the two germline ends. CDR3 in amino acids: CATSRDGMDTQYF. As DNA, the CDR3 is TGTGCCACCAGCAGAGACGGGATGGATACGCAGTATTTT.

The chain is built from TRBV2 and TRBJ2-3; 11 bases are shared with TRBD2. Germline V CDR1 and CDR2: SNHLY, FYNNEI. The CDR3 loop spans 15 amino acids. Unmatched junction bases numbered 2, after V lost 6 bases and J lost 0 bases. CDR3 DNA: TGTGCCAGCAGATTAGCGGGAGGGAGCACAGATACGCAGTATTTT. Its protein is CASRLAGGSTDTQYF.

The V and J genes are TRBV5-1 and TRBJ2-7; D unresolved. V gave up 0 bases and J gave up 2 bases, with 6 bases separating them. From germline, CDR1 is SGHRS and CDR2 YFSETQ. CDR3 length: 13 amino acids. This chain's CDR3 is CASSLDPAYEQYF. Here the CDR3 DNA reads TGCGCCAGCAGCTTGGATCCGGCCTACGAGCAGTACTTC.

The chain combines TRBV11-2 with TRBJ2-7, with 10 bases lining up with TRBD1. V was pared by 1 base and J by 3 bases, with 6 bases of the junction left unmatched. Germline loops: CDR1 SGHAT, CDR2 FQNNGV. The CDR3 has 16 residues. CDR3 sequence reads: CASSLVTGTGVYEQYF. The DNA of the CDR3 is TGTGCCAGCAGCTTAGTTACCGGGACAGGGGTCTACGAGCAGTACTTC.

The rearrangement links TRBV28 to TRBJ2-3, with TRBD2 matching over 9 bases. CDR1 is MDHEN, CDR2 SYDVKM, per germline. The CDR3 is 14 residues long. Losses at the gene ends were 3 bases for V and 9 bases for J; bases not matched to a gene: 7. For the CDR3, the DNA is TGTGCCAGCAGTTTCGGCGGGAGGGAGGCCACGCAGTATTTT. Protein product: CASSFGGREATQYF.

The chain combines TRBV11-2 with TRBJ2-7; tentative D call: TRBD1 (6 bases). The CDR3 runs to 13 residues. Germline V gene data show CDR1 as SGHAT and CDR2 as FQNNGV. Trimming stripped 3 bases from V and 0 bases from J, with 6 bases between. The CDR3 nucleotides read TGTGCCAGCAGCTTGGGGGCCTCCTACGAGCAGTACTTC. Encoded protein: CASSLGASYEQYF.

The sample holds one count of this clone. The CDR3 sequence is CASNLDRYNEQFF. The CDR3 nucleotides are TGCGCCAGCAACTTAGACAGGTACAATGAGCAGTTCTTC. The V call is TRBV5-1, the J call TRBJ2-1; D is perhaps TRBD1 (6 bases). The V gene lost 6 bases and the J gene lost 4 bases, with 11 bases spanning the gap. The CDR3 covers 13 residues. Germline-derived CDR1 and CDR2 are SGHRS and YFSETQ.

The genes are TRBV29-1 and TRBJ2-2, with 7 bases that match TRBD2. Trimming cost V 8 bases and J 8 bases; bases outside gene matches: 11. The CDR3 sequence is 13 residues long. CDR1 SQVTM and CDR2 ANQGSEA come from the germline V gene. CDR3 loop: CSSRSGERGELFF. CDR3 in DNA: TGCAGCTCCAGAAGCGGGGAGCGGGGGGAGCTGTTTTTT.